The 7 T cell receptor beta chains below all came from one sample that was sequenced in a study of vaccination effects on CD4 cells after COVID-19. With the ViraFEST assay, the study expanded antigen-specific CD4+ T cells using viral peptide pools, then sequenced them. Scientists isolated CD4+ T cells after a roughly 10-day culture period ended. Each person got two doses of an mRNA SARS-CoV-2 vaccine, BNT162b2 or mRNA-1273. Some clones are missing from TCRdb's copy, which holds only in-frame ones; the method was immunoSEQ multiplex PCR. This sample has about 50,000 clones, with 74% found just once. No cognate antigen is known for these TCRs. Sequenced here: CD4+ T cells from PBMCs cultured with HCoV-OC43 spike peptides, sampled after COVID-19 vaccination. As to subset: HCoV-OC43 spike overlapping peptide pool stimulation. The origin of the receptors is a human donor who received a COVID-19 vaccine.

This chain uses TRBV7-2 with TRBJ1-2, with D tentatively TRBD1 (6 bases). CDR1 is SGHTA, CDR2 FQGNSA, per germline. There are 13 residues in the CDR3. V was trimmed by 1 base and J by 4 bases, leaving 7 bases between them. In DNA, the CDR3 is TGTGCCAGCAGCTTAGAGGGGGGCTATGGCTACACCTTC. It yields the protein CASSLEGGYGYTF.

The J gene is TRBJ2-3, the V gene TRBV7-9; either TRBD1 or TRBD2 may fit D (5 bases each). The CDR3 length is 16 residues. The V and J ends lost 5 bases and 2 bases respectively, with 17 bases between them. Per germline, CDR1 SEHNR and CDR2 FQNEAQ (reference sequence). The CDR3 sequence: CASSMLYFGATDTQYF. For the CDR3, the DNA is TGTGCCAGCAGCATGCTGTATTTCGGGGCCACAGATACGCAGTATTTT.

The chain employs TRBV7-8 and TRBJ2-7; 7 nucleotides align to TRBD2. Germline CDR1 is SGHVS and CDR2 is FQNEAQ. This CDR3 region has 13 residues. The V gene end was trimmed by 1 base and the J gene end by 4 bases; junction bases not matched to a gene: 1. For the CDR3, the DNA is TGTGCCAGCAGCTTAGTGGGAGGGTACGAGCAGTACTTC. It is translated as CASSLVGGYEQYF.

This clone was observed a handful of times. CDR3 sequence: CASSQVTSGGFGELFF. For the CDR3, the DNA is TGCGCCAGCAGCCAAGTGACTAGCGGGGGGTTCGGGGAGCTGTTTTTT. The rearrangement joins TRBV4-1 to TRBJ2-2, with TRBD2 identical over 13 bases. Trimming cost V 1 base and J 7 bases; bases outside gene matches: 3. The CDR3 is 16 residues long. CDR1 and CDR2 (germline): MGHRA, YSYEKL.

This clone was picked up a small number of times. V and J are TRBV7-2 and TRBJ2-1; 8 nucleotides agree with TRBD2. The ends lost 1 base at V and 10 bases at J; junction bases unmatched: 12. Germline V gene lookup returns CDR1 SGHTA and CDR2 FQGNSA. The CDR3 loop spans 16 amino acids. CDR3 nucleotides: TGTGCCAGCAGCTTAGAAACGCGTGCCGGGGGGGTGGAGCAGTTCTTC. Amino acids: CASSLETRAGGVEQFF.

The V gene is TRBV18, the J gene TRBJ1-4, with TRBD1 as a possible D gene (5 bases). Per germline, CDR1 KGHSH and CDR2 LQKENI. The CDR3 runs 15 residues. The V end was cut by 2 bases, the J end by 6 bases, with 13 bases between. The CDR3, as DNA: TGTGCCAGCTCACCAAATCCGGGACGCGATGAAAAACTGTTTTTT. It encodes CASSPNPGRDEKLFF.

The chain employs TRBV2 and TRBJ2-5; TRBD2 matches at 15 bases. This CDR3 spans 17 amino acids. Germline CDR1 and CDR2: SNHLY and FYNNEI. Trimming removed 6 bases from V and 2 bases from J; junction bases left unmatched: 7. The CDR3 region is CASRVGTSGGPQETQYF. The DNA of the CDR3 is TGTGCCAGCAGGGTAGGGACTAGCGGGGGGCCGCAAGAGACCCAGTACTTC.